The rows below give T cell receptor beta chains drawn from one sample of a study of molecular identifiers for immune sequencing clone quantification. TCRdb independently ran MiXCR on the PCR reads; one entry per CDR3 protein. The sample carries about half a million distinct CDR3 sequences, around 23% recorded once. The sample was naive CD8+ T cells from blood, with Jurkat cell RNA spiked in. Receptor source: a human donor in good health. Some libraries in this study had Jurkat cell RNA spiked in. The CDR3 runs from the conserved cysteine through the conserved F or W. D genes are given only for firm matches. Size is omitted from some rows. Given values are once, few, many or a class for expanded clones.

j_call: TRBJ2-3; d_call: -; v_call: TRBV10-3; clone_size: -; cdr3_aa: CAVKEGLQSTDTRYF; cdr3_nt: TGTGCCGTTAAAGAGGGACTCCAGAGCACAGATACGCGGTATTTT
j_call: TRBJ2-5; d_call: -; v_call: TRBV27; clone_size: many; cdr3_aa: CASSLLGGRYQETQYF; cdr3_nt: TGTGCCAGCAGTTTACTGGGGGGCCGATACCAAGAGACCCAGTACTTC
j_call: TRBJ2-7; d_call: TRBD2; v_call: TRBV7-6; clone_size: -; cdr3_aa: CASSLEPPSSGILSYEQYF; cdr3_nt: TGTGCCAGCAGCTTAGAGCCCCCCTCTAGCGGGATCCTGTCCTACGAGCAGTACTTC
j_call: TRBJ2-3; d_call: -; v_call: TRBV24-1; clone_size: -; cdr3_aa: CATSDPGTLPVTQYF; cdr3_nt: TGTGCCACCAGTGACCCCGGGACCCTCCCGGTTACGCAGTATTTT
j_call: TRBJ2-4; d_call: -; v_call: TRBV12-5; clone_size: few; cdr3_aa: CASGLVLGQNYFPLAKNIQYF; cdr3_nt: TGTGCTAGTGGTTTGGTACTTGGACAGAACTACTTCCCTCTAGCCAAAAACATTCAGTACTTC
j_call: TRBJ1-1; d_call: -; v_call: TRBV28; clone_size: once; cdr3_aa: CASTPQGRNTEAFF; cdr3_nt: TGTGCCAGTACTCCCCAGGGACGGAACACTGAAGCTTTCTTT
j_call: TRBJ1-1; d_call: TRBD1; v_call: TRBV20-1; clone_size: -; cdr3_aa: CSAREGTGFLREAFF; cdr3_nt: TGCAGTGCGCGGGAGGGGACAGGGTTTTTGAGGGAAGCTTTCTTT
j_call: TRBJ2-1; d_call: -; v_call: TRBV6-6; clone_size: few; cdr3_aa: CASSYSKAGYGNEQFF; cdr3_nt: TGTGCCAGCAGTTACTCGAAAGCGGGTTATGGGAATGAGCAGTTCTTC
j_call: TRBJ2-7; d_call: -; v_call: TRBV19; clone_size: few; cdr3_aa: CASSFGSQYEQYF; cdr3_nt: TGTGCCAGTAGTTTCGGGAGTCAGTACGAGCAGTACTTC
j_call: TRBJ2-1; d_call: TRBD2; v_call: TRBV2; clone_size: -; cdr3_aa: CASNIAGRNYNEQFF; cdr3_nt: TGTGCCAGCAATATAGCGGGAAGGAACTACAATGAGCAGTTCTTC
j_call: TRBJ2-3; d_call: TRBD2; v_call: TRBV20-1; clone_size: -; cdr3_aa: CSARYTLAGHTDTQYF; cdr3_nt: TGCAGTGCTAGGTATACGCTAGCGGGGCACACAGATACGCAGTATTTT
j_call: TRBJ2-7; d_call: -; v_call: TRBV30; clone_size: few; cdr3_aa: CACTNRDKGMGEQYF; cdr3_nt: TGTGCCTGTACAAACCGGGACAAGGGGATGGGGGAGCAGTACTTC
j_call: TRBJ2-3; d_call: TRBD1; v_call: TRBV7-9; clone_size: -; cdr3_aa: CASSGRTGVGYF; cdr3_nt: TGTGCCAGCAGCGGACGGACAGGGGTCGGATATTTT
j_call: TRBJ2-2; d_call: -; v_call: TRBV4-1; clone_size: -; cdr3_aa: CASSRQGHTGELFF; cdr3_nt: TGCGCCAGCAGCCGACAAGGACACACCGGGGAGCTGTTTTTT
j_call: TRBJ2-3; d_call: TRBD2; v_call: TRBV27; clone_size: -; cdr3_aa: CASRLTSGRAGWTDTQYF; cdr3_nt: TGTGCCAGCAGGTTGACTAGCGGGAGGGCCGGGTGGACAGATACGCAGTATTTT
j_call: TRBJ2-7; d_call: TRBD2; v_call: TRBV27; clone_size: few; cdr3_aa: CASSLSGSGTYEQYF; cdr3_nt: TGTGCCAGCAGTTTAAGCGGGAGCGGCACCTACGAGCAGTACTTC
j_call: TRBJ2-7; d_call: TRBD2; v_call: TRBV7-9; clone_size: many; cdr3_aa: CASSPRALAGGSEQYF; cdr3_nt: TGTGCCAGCAGCCCGAGGGCGCTAGCGGGGGGAAGCGAGCAGTACTTC
j_call: TRBJ2-1; d_call: -; v_call: TRBV4-1; clone_size: few; cdr3_aa: CASSQVSQGSYNEQFF; cdr3_nt: TGCGCCAGCAGCCAAGTGTCGCAGGGATCCTACAATGAGCAGTTCTTC
j_call: TRBJ1-1; d_call: -; v_call: TRBV6-2/TRBV6-3; clone_size: many; cdr3_aa: CASSYPEDGEAFF; cdr3_nt: TGTGCCAGCAGTTACCCAGAAGACGGTGAAGCTTTCTTT
j_call: TRBJ2-5; d_call: -; v_call: TRBV6-6; clone_size: few; cdr3_aa: CASSYYPGSETSRTQYF; cdr3_nt: TGTGCCAGCAGTTACTACCCGGGGAGCGAGACGTCGCGGACCCAGTACTTC
j_call: TRBJ1-1; d_call: -; v_call: TRBV7-9; clone_size: many; cdr3_aa: CASRYGGVSTEAFF; cdr3_nt: TGTGCCAGCAGATACGGCGGAGTGAGCACTGAAGCTTTCTTT
j_call: TRBJ1-6; d_call: TRBD1; v_call: TRBV4-1; clone_size: -; cdr3_aa: CASGQGPGQGYSPLHF; cdr3_nt: TGCGCCAGCGGCCAAGGTCCGGGACAGGGATATTCACCCCTCCACTTT
j_call: TRBJ2-5; d_call: -; v_call: TRBV7-9; clone_size: many; cdr3_aa: CASSSDRLQETQYF; cdr3_nt: TGTGCCAGCAGCTCGGACAGACTCCAAGAGACCCAGTACTTC
j_call: TRBJ2-1; d_call: TRBD2; v_call: TRBV6-2/TRBV6-3; clone_size: -; cdr3_aa: CASSLMGLAGGYLSEQFF; cdr3_nt: TGTGCCAGCAGTTTGATGGGACTAGCGGGAGGGTATTTGAGTGAGCAGTTCTTC
j_call: TRBJ2-2; d_call: TRBD2; v_call: TRBV4-3; clone_size: many; cdr3_aa: CASSQGLAGVSGELFF; cdr3_nt: TGCGCCAGCAGCCAGGGACTAGCGGGAGTTTCCGGGGAGCTGTTTTTT
j_call: TRBJ1-5; d_call: -; v_call: TRBV19; clone_size: -; cdr3_aa: CASSIWQGLNQPQHF; cdr3_nt: TGTGCCAGTAGTATTTGGCAGGGTTTAAATCAGCCCCAGCATTTT
j_call: TRBJ2-5; d_call: -; v_call: TRBV6-2/TRBV6-3; clone_size: few; cdr3_aa: CASSYLGGPQETQYF; cdr3_nt: TGTGCCAGCAGCTACTTAGGGGGTCCACAAGAGACCCAGTACTTC
j_call: TRBJ1-1; d_call: -; v_call: TRBV7-9; clone_size: -; cdr3_aa: CASSFPGRGAEAFF; cdr3_nt: TGTGCCAGCAGCTTTCCGGGACGGGGTGCTGAAGCTTTCTTT
j_call: TRBJ1-1; d_call: -; v_call: TRBV4-1; clone_size: many; cdr3_aa: CASSQERSLNTEAFF; cdr3_nt: TGCGCCAGCAGCCAAGAAAGGTCTTTGAACACTGAAGCTTTCTTT
j_call: TRBJ2-3; d_call: TRBD2; v_call: TRBV4-1; clone_size: -; cdr3_aa: CASSQDSSGGSTDTQYF; cdr3_nt: TGCGCCAGCAGCCAAGATTCTAGCGGGGGAAGCACAGATACGCAGTATTTT
j_call: TRBJ2-1; d_call: TRBD2; v_call: TRBV19; clone_size: -; cdr3_aa: CASRTSGQYNEQFF; cdr3_nt: TGTGCCAGTAGGACTAGCGGTCAATACAATGAGCAGTTCTTC
j_call: TRBJ2-7; d_call: TRBD2; v_call: TRBV30; clone_size: -; cdr3_aa: CAWGRAGAYKQYF; cdr3_nt: TGTGCCTGGGGAAGGGCGGGAGCCTACAAGCAATACTTC
j_call: TRBJ2-3; d_call: -; v_call: TRBV3-1; clone_size: -; cdr3_aa: CASSPRGAGWGTDTQCF; cdr3_nt: TGTGCCAGCAGCCCCCGGGGAGCGGGCTGGGGCACAGATACGCAGTGTTTT
j_call: TRBJ1-1; d_call: -; v_call: TRBV5-6; clone_size: -; cdr3_aa: CASSFRVRGGTEAFF; cdr3_nt: TGTGCCAGCAGCTTTCGCGTCAGGGGAGGCACTGAAGCTTTCTTT
j_call: TRBJ1-5; d_call: TRBD1; v_call: TRBV19; clone_size: few; cdr3_aa: CASSEGQGYSNQPQHF; cdr3_nt: TGTGCCAGTAGTGAGGGACAGGGGTATAGCAATCAGCCCCAGCATTTT
j_call: TRBJ2-2; d_call: -; v_call: TRBV5-4; clone_size: many; cdr3_aa: CASSLAQGRTGELFF; cdr3_nt: TGTGCCAGCAGCTTGGCACAGGGGAGGACCGGGGAGCTGTTTTTT
j_call: TRBJ2-1; d_call: TRBD2; v_call: TRBV27; clone_size: -; cdr3_aa: CASSALAGRYNEQFF; cdr3_nt: TGTGCCAGCAGTGCCCTAGCGGGACGCTACAATGAGCAGTTCTTC
j_call: TRBJ2-2; d_call: TRBD1; v_call: TRBV4-3; clone_size: -; cdr3_aa: CASSQGRQGGTGELFF; cdr3_nt: TGCGCCAGCAGCCAAGGCCGACAGGGGGGGACCGGGGAGCTGTTTTTT
j_call: TRBJ1-1; d_call: TRBD1; v_call: TRBV10-3; clone_size: few; cdr3_aa: CAISGTGESTEAFF; cdr3_nt: TGTGCCATCAGCGGGACAGGGGAGAGCACTGAAGCTTTCTTT
j_call: TRBJ2-3; d_call: -; v_call: TRBV6-2/TRBV6-3; clone_size: few; cdr3_aa: CASSAPGKLKDTQYF; cdr3_nt: TGTGCCAGCAGTGCCCCCGGGAAACTTAAAGATACGCAGTATTTT
j_call: TRBJ2-7; d_call: TRBD1; v_call: TRBV5-1; clone_size: few; cdr3_aa: CASSLLGQGVWDEQYF; cdr3_nt: TGCGCCAGCAGCCTGTTGGGACAGGGGGTGTGGGACGAGCAGTACTTC
j_call: TRBJ1-1; d_call: -; v_call: TRBV19; clone_size: -; cdr3_aa: CASSIGGLQTEAFF; cdr3_nt: TGTGCCAGTAGTATAGGAGGGCTGCAAACTGAAGCTTTCTTT
j_call: TRBJ1-4; d_call: TRBD1; v_call: TRBV7-9; clone_size: -; cdr3_aa: CASTNSGTGTEKLFF; cdr3_nt: TGTGCCAGCACGAATTCCGGGACAGGGACTGAAAAACTGTTTTTT
j_call: TRBJ1-3; d_call: -; v_call: TRBV28; clone_size: few; cdr3_aa: CASSLERYRDSGNTIYF; cdr3_nt: TGTGCCAGCAGTTTAGAAAGGTACCGGGACTCTGGAAACACCATATATTTT
j_call: TRBJ2-2; d_call: -; v_call: TRBV18; clone_size: few; cdr3_aa: CASSRTGPNTGELFF; cdr3_nt: TGTGCCAGCTCAAGAACAGGCCCCAACACCGGGGAGCTGTTTTTT
j_call: TRBJ2-3; d_call: -; v_call: TRBV2; clone_size: many; cdr3_aa: CASIQDTQYF; cdr3_nt: TGTGCCAGCATTCAAGATACGCAGTATTTT